These 28 T cell receptor beta chains share one sample of origin, sequenced in a study of blood T cell repertoires in COVID-19. Profiled with immunoSEQ multiplex PCR; TCRdb holds only in-frame clones, not every one. The data contain some 96,000 clones, roughly 84% of them seen just once; the ten biggest clones take up about 7.4%. The specimen was peripheral blood. These receptors were taken from a young man in a cohort sampled during active COVID-19.

This sequence joins TRBV2 and TRBJ2-7; D is perhaps TRBD1 (6 bases). CDR1 is SNHLY and CDR2 is FYNNEI in the germline V gene. V lost 5 bases, J lost 1 base, and 9 bases lay in between. This CDR3 is 13 amino acids long. CDR3: CASSLQGSYEQYF. The CDR3 DNA sequence: TGTGCCAGCAGTCTTCAGGGGTCCTACGAGCAGTACTTC.

This clone was detected only once. The chain recombines TRBV2 with TRBJ1-4, with TRBD1 matching over 8 bases. Germline V gene data show CDR1 as SNHLY and CDR2 as FYNNEI. V gave up 6 bases and J gave up 12 bases; unmatched junction bases: 6. This CDR3 contains 12 residues. CDR3 amino acids: CASSGDRGELFF. In nucleotides, the CDR3 is TGTGCCAGCAGCGGCGACAGGGGTGAACTGTTTTTT.

Written as DNA, the CDR3 is TGCAGCGTTCTCCGGGGGGGCTATGGCTACACCTTC. Its translation is CSVLRGGYGYTF. The V gene is TRBV29-1, the J gene TRBJ1-2; a weak D match, TRBD1 (5 bases). CDR3 length: 12 amino acids. Trimming pared 5 bases from V and 4 bases from J, leaving 11 bases between. Per germline, CDR1 SQVTM and CDR2 ANQGSEA.

The V and J genes are TRBV9 and TRBJ1-1; TRBD1 agrees at 9 bases. Trimming cost V 0 bases and J 1 base; bases outside gene matches: 7. Germline values: CDR1 SGDLS, CDR2 YYNGEE. The CDR3 runs to 17 residues. The CDR3 here is CASSVAGTGTTNTEAFF. The CDR3 region has the DNA TGTGCCAGCAGCGTAGCCGGGACAGGGACCACGAACACTGAAGCTTTCTTT.

The V gene is TRBV11-3, the J gene TRBJ1-5; TRBD1 matches 9 bases. The germline V gene encodes CDR1 SGHNT and CDR2 YENEEA. The CDR3 extends over 16 amino acids. Unmatched junction bases numbered 13, after V lost 10 bases and J lost 3 bases. In DNA, the CDR3 is TGTGCCATCACACAGGGGGCGAGGGCCGTCAATCAGCCCCAGCATTTT. Protein product: CAITQGARAVNQPQHF.

This chain connects TRBV18 to TRBJ2-7; 9 nucleotides agree with TRBD1. V was pared by 3 bases and J by 3 bases, with 3 bases of the junction left unmatched. The CDR3 sequence is 14 residues long. CDR1 is KGHSH, CDR2 LQKENI, per germline. Here the CDR3 reads CASSPGQGNYEQYF. CDR3 in DNA: TGTGCCAGCTCACCGGGACAGGGTAACTACGAGCAGTACTTC.

The chain has TRBV30 and TRBJ2-2; D is undetermined. Germline-derived CDR1 and CDR2 are GTSNPN and SVGIG (reference sequence). Trimming removed 3 bases from V and 1 base from J, with 9 bases in between. CDR3 length equals 14 residues. The CDR3: CAWRGGGNTGELFF. CDR3 in DNA: TGTGCCTGGAGAGGTGGCGGGAACACCGGGGAGCTGTTTTTT.

The chain joins TRBV6-2 or TRBV6-3 to TRBJ2-3; TRBD2 matches at 7 bases. This CDR3 has 14 amino acids. V shed 6 bases, J shed 1 base, and the junction held 4 bases outside the gene matches. CDR1 is MNHEY, CDR2 SVGEGT, per germline. The CDR3, as DNA: TGTGCCAGCAGCTCTACTAGCGGCACAGATACGCAGTATTTT. It codes for CASSSTSGTDTQYF.

The chain links TRBV6-2 or TRBV6-3 to TRBJ2-2; 7 nucleotides match TRBD1. This CDR3 is 14 amino acids long. After removal of 6 bases from V and 1 base from J, the junction contained 2 bases not matched to a gene. The germline gives CDR1 MNHEY, CDR2 SVGEGT. The CDR3 DNA is TGTGCCAGCAGCCGGGACAGGAACACCGGGGAGCTGTTTTTT. This encodes CASSRDRNTGELFF.

The V gene is TRBV3-1 (or the pseudogene TRBV3-2), the J gene TRBJ2-3; 9 bases align to TRBD1. Germline CDR1 LGHDT, CDR2 YNNKEL (reference sequence). The CDR3 is made up of 13 amino acids. The trim removed 2 bases at V and 9 bases at J, leaving 3 bases unmatched. The CDR3, as DNA: TGTGCCAGCAGCCAAATGGGACAGGGAACGCAGTATTTT. Translation gives CASSQMGQGTQYF.

This clone was detected only once. The chain couples TRBV24-1 to TRBJ1-6, with D maybe TRBD1 (6 bases). CDR1 and CDR2 from the germline V gene are KGHDR and SFDVKD. This CDR3 has 14 amino acids. With 4 bases removed from V and 5 bases from J, the gap between germline ends came to 8 bases. CDR3 nucleotide sequence: TGTGCCACCAGTGAGCGACAGGATAATTCACCCCTCCACTTT. This codes for CATSERQDNSPLHF.

The chain employs TRBV24-1 and TRBJ2-3, with TRBD2 matching over 9 bases. The CDR3 length is 16 residues. V shed 6 bases and J 0 bases; nucleotides not matched to a gene: 6. The germline V gene has CDR1 KGHDR and CDR2 SFDVKD. The CDR3 DNA follows: TGTGCCACCAGTAATGTGCGGGGGGGAAGCACAGATACGCAGTATTTT. Protein product: CATSNVRGGSTDTQYF.

This clone was recorded only once. The chain uses TRBV5-6 and TRBJ1-5; no clear D gene. The CDR3 loop spans 17 amino acids. Looked up from germline, CDR1 is SGHDT and CDR2 is YYEEEE. The V end was cut by 3 bases, the J end by 3 bases, with 19 bases between. Here the CDR3 DNA reads TGTGCCAGCAGCTCCCTTGAGGCCCACGCATTCAATCAGCCCCAGCATTTT. Its protein product is CASSSLEAHAFNQPQHF.

This chain links TRBV6-2 or TRBV6-3 with TRBJ1-1; D is unclear. Germline values: CDR1 MNHEY, CDR2 SVGEGT. This CDR3 spans 11 amino acids. V was clipped by 2 bases and J by 5 bases, with 3 bases between them. The chain's CDR3 is CASSYITEAFF. The CDR3, as DNA: TGTGCCAGCAGTTACATAACTGAAGCTTTCTTT.

CDR3 nucleotides: TGTGCCAGCAGCTTAGGAGGCTCCCGGGACACAGATACGCAGTATTTT. Its translation is CASSLGGSRDTDTQYF. The genes are TRBV7-2 and TRBJ2-3; weak D call: TRBD2 (5 bases). The germline CDR1 and CDR2 sequences are SGHTA and FQGNSA. The ends were cut back, 1 base at V and 2 bases at J, with 13 bases in the middle. This CDR3 has 16 amino acids.

The chain recombines TRBV4-2 with TRBJ1-2; 8 bases agree with TRBD1. The CDR3 runs 14 residues. Germline loops: CDR1 LGHNA, CDR2 YNFKEQ. V trimming: 0 bases; J trimming: 14 bases; junction bases outside the gene matches: 11. As DNA, the CDR3 is TGTGCCAGCAGCCAAGATACGTCCCAGGGGGCGAGGACCTTC. The encoded protein is CASSQDTSQGARTF.

This clone has just a few counts. The chain links TRBV19 to TRBJ1-6, with D unresolved. V was pared by 1 base and J by 8 bases, with 9 bases between. The CDR3 loop spans 14 amino acids. Germline V gives CDR1 LNHDA, CDR2 SQIVND (reference sequence). The chain's CDR3 is CASSIGVADSPLHF. The CDR3, as DNA: TGTGCCAGTAGTATAGGTGTTGCGGATTCACCCCTCCACTTT.

This clone was detected only once. V usage is TRBV10-3 and J usage is TRBJ2-1, with TRBD2 identical over 10 bases. The ends lost 6 bases at V and 3 bases at J; junction bases unmatched: 11. The germline CDR1 and CDR2 sequences are ENHRY and SYGVKD. CDR3 length equals 17 residues. CDR3 nucleotides: TGTGCCATCAGCATAACAAGCGGGGGGGCCTTCTACAATGAGCAGTTCTTC. Amino acids: CAISITSGGAFYNEQFF.

This clone was seen a single time. This sequence joins TRBV30 and TRBJ2-1; no firm D call. Germline V gene data show CDR1 as GTSNPN and CDR2 as SVGIG (reference sequence). This CDR3 has 12 residues. Trimming left V 2 bases short and J 7 bases short, with 9 bases between. The CDR3, as DNA: TGTGCCTGGAGTCCCAGGTGGAATGAGCAGTTCTTC. Protein: CAWSPRWNEQFF.

The chain uses TRBV7-2 and TRBJ2-6; 11 nucleotides agree with TRBD2. The germline V gene encodes CDR1 SGHTA and CDR2 FQGNSA. There are 16 residues in the CDR3. Trimming at V came to 8 bases and at J to 0 bases, leaving 3 bases not matched to a gene. The CDR3 is CASLLAGGSGANVLTF. For the CDR3, the DNA is TGTGCCAGCCTCCTAGCGGGGGGCTCTGGGGCCAACGTCCTGACTTTC.

The rearrangement joins TRBV18 to TRBJ1-1; D perhaps matches TRBD1 (5 bases). This CDR3 has 15 residues. Germline-derived CDR1 and CDR2 are KGHSH and LQKENI. Trimming left V 3 bases short and J 2 bases short, with 13 bases between. The CDR3: CASSPPHQGNTEAFF. The CDR3 coding sequence is TGTGCCAGCTCACCTCCTCATCAGGGAAACACTGAAGCTTTCTTT.

The V and J genes are TRBV5-4 and TRBJ2-5, with D possibly being TRBD1 (5 bases). The V gene lost 2 bases and the J gene lost 0 bases, with 11 bases spanning the gap. The CDR3 covers 15 residues. Per the germline V gene, CDR1 is SGHNT and CDR2 is YYREEE (reference sequence). Here the CDR3 reads CASSFIDRDQETQYF. In nucleotides, the CDR3 is TGTGCCAGCAGCTTTATAGACAGAGACCAAGAGACCCAGTACTTC. Drawing the rest from reference TRBV5-4 and TRBJ2-5, the complete variable domain is ETGVTQSPTHLIKTRGQQVTLRCSSQSGHNTVSWYQQALGQGPQFIFQYYREEENGRGNFPPRFSGLQFPNYSSELNVNALELDDSALYLCASSFIDRDQETQYFGPGTRLLVL.

The J gene is TRBJ1-1, the V gene TRBV11-3; tentatively, D is TRBD1 (6 bases). The CDR3 length is 14 residues. V was pared by 2 bases and J by 0 bases, with 7 bases between. CDR1 SGHNT and CDR2 YENEEA come from the germline V gene. CDR3 nucleotide sequence: TGTGCCAGCAGCTTAAGGGGGATGAACACTGAAGCTTTCTTT. It codes for CASSLRGMNTEAFF.

This chain links TRBV5-1 with TRBJ2-3, with 10 bases aligning to TRBD2. Per the germline V gene, CDR1 is SGHRS and CDR2 is YFSETQ. V trimming: 5 bases; J trimming: 1 base; junction bases outside the gene matches: 10. The CDR3 consists of 17 residues. The CDR3 sequence: CASSRSSGGYRTDTQYF. CDR3 sequence (DNA): TGCGCCAGCAGTAGGTCTAGCGGGGGTTACCGCACAGATACGCAGTATTTT.

The V and J genes are TRBV2 and TRBJ1-2; a weak D match, TRBD1 (6 bases). Germline V CDR1 and CDR2: SNHLY, FYNNEI. V lost 2 bases, J lost 8 bases, and 9 bases lay in between. The CDR3 spans 12 residues. The CDR3, as DNA: TGTGCCAGCAGTGAAAGGACAGTCGGCTACACCTTC. This codes for CASSERTVGYTF.

This chain connects TRBV2 to TRBJ1-1; the D gene is possibly TRBD1 (5 bases). Deletions cut 6 bases from V and 0 bases from J, with 11 bases between. The CDR3 contains 14 residues. The V gene's germline CDR1 is SNHLY and CDR2 FYNNEI. CDR3 DNA: TGTGCCAGCAGGGTGCGGGGGATGAACACTGAAGCTTTCTTT. It specifies CASRVRGMNTEAFF.

The J gene is TRBJ1-1, the V gene TRBV13; TRBD1 aligns across 10 bases. Trimming at V came to 3 bases and at J to 1 base, leaving 5 bases not matched to a gene. The germline gives CDR1 PRHDT, CDR2 FYEKMQ (reference sequence). This CDR3 spans 16 amino acids. The CDR3 sequence: CASSLDRGISNTEAFF. The CDR3 DNA is TGTGCCAGCAGCTTGGACAGGGGGATCTCGAACACTGAAGCTTTCTTT.

This clone was seen more than once but under ten times. The chain carries TRBV28 and TRBJ1-5, with unresolved D. The CDR3 extends over 15 amino acids. From germline, CDR1 is MDHEN and CDR2 SYDVKM. V lost 4 bases and J lost 1, with 11 bases in between. CDR3 nucleotides: TGTGCCAGCAGTTACAGCCCGGGAAGCAATCAGCCCCAGCATTTT. It translates to CASSYSPGSNQPQHF.